Below, 26 T cell receptor beta chains from the same sample are listed, as sequenced in a study of cytomegalovirus exposure and HLA in healthy donors. Both 60 Vbeta primers and 13 Jbeta primers went into the PCR. Repertoires were generated with immunoSEQ multiplex PCR, while TCRdb's copy carries only in-frame clones and drops some. The sample lists some 190,000 clones, roughly three quarters occurring once. The sample was PBMCs. These receptors all stem from a woman between 50 and 59 years old in good health and CMV-seronegative.

The rearrangement joins TRBV6-1 to TRBJ1-1, with D tentatively TRBD1 (5 bases). V lost 0 bases to trimming and J lost 10 bases, with 15 bases between them. Germline V gene lookup returns CDR1 MNHNS and CDR2 SASEGT. This CDR3 has 14 amino acids. The CDR3 DNA is TGTGCCAGCAGTGAAGCGACGCGGGGCGGGAGAGCTTTCTTT. It codes for CASSEATRGGRAFF.

CDR3 nucleotide sequence: TGTGCCAGCAGTTACTCGATCACGGGATACTACGAGCAGTACTTC. Protein: CASSYSITGYYEQYF. This chain joins TRBV6-6 and TRBJ2-7, with a tentative D call TRBD2 (5 bases). The V and J ends lost 0 bases and 3 bases respectively, with 12 bases between them. CDR1 is MNHNY, CDR2 SVGAGI, per germline (reference sequence). The CDR3 consists of 15 residues.

The V call is TRBV19, the J call TRBJ1-1; 7 positions match TRBD1. V trimming: 6 bases; J trimming: 2 bases; junction bases outside the gene matches: 12. This CDR3 has 16 residues. Germline CDR1 and CDR2: LNHDA and SQIVND (reference sequence). DNA of the CDR3: TGTGCCAGTAGCTCTTCTTGGGACAGTAGAAACACTGAAGCTTTCTTT. It specifies CASSSSWDSRNTEAFF.

The chain links TRBV4-1 to TRBJ1-3; perhaps TRBD1 as D (5 bases). Germline values: CDR1 MGHRA, CDR2 YSYEKL. The V gene lost 4 bases and the J gene lost 1 base, with 14 bases spanning the gap. The length of the CDR3 is 16 residues. The CDR3 nucleotides read TGCGCCAGCAGCCCCGGGGGGGTTGTATCTGGAAACACCATATATTTT. This translates into CASSPGGVVSGNTIYF.

V and J are TRBV7-2 and TRBJ2-5; the D gene is possibly TRBD2 (5 bases). Deletions cut 1 base from V and 5 bases from J, with 8 bases between. This CDR3 region has 13 residues. Germline CDR1 reads SGHTA; CDR2 reads FQGNSA. The CDR3 loop reads CASSLGRVETQYF. CDR3 bases: TGTGCCAGCAGCTTAGGGCGGGTGGAGACCCAGTACTTC.

Concerning this clone: The same CDR3 arises from other DNA sequences in this sample as well. The chain joins TRBV7-2 to TRBJ1-1; TRBD1 aligns across 7 bases. V shed 4 bases, J shed 1 base, and the junction held 3 bases outside the gene matches. This CDR3 comprises 14 residues. The V gene's germline CDR1 is SGHTA and CDR2 FQGNSA. Here the CDR3 DNA reads TGTGCCAGCAGCTCCCAGGGGGGGAACACTGAAGCTTTCTTT. It specifies CASSSQGGNTEAFF. The full variable domain, completed using reference TRBV7-2 and TRBJ1-1, is GAGVSQSPSNKVTEKGKDVELRCDPISGHTALYWYRQSLGQGLEFLIYFQGNSAPDKSGLPSDRFSAERTGGSVSTLTIQRTQQEDSAVYLCASSSQGGNTEAFFGQGTRLTVV.

J is TRBJ2-7 and V is TRBV11-2; D is uncertain. The CDR3 sequence is 12 residues long. The V end lost 6 bases, the J end lost 7 bases, and 13 bases lay between the germline ends. Germline values: CDR1 SGHAT, CDR2 FQNNGV. The CDR3 coding sequence is TGTGCCAGCAGTTCCACGGGTATGGAGCAGTACTTC. Encoded protein: CASSSTGMEQYF.

The V gene is TRBV5-1, the J gene TRBJ2-7; weak D call: TRBD2 (5 bases). Germline lookup yields CDR1 SGHRS and CDR2 YFSETQ. V was cut by 2 bases and J by 5 bases, with 14 bases left in between. CDR3 length: 14 residues. CDR3 coding DNA: TGCGCCAGCAGCTTCGGACTGGGGATAGACGAGCAGTACTTC. Translating it yields CASSFGLGIDEQYF.

CDR3: CASSSKNPAMNTEAFF. The DNA for the CDR3 is TGCGCCAGCAGCTCGAAAAATCCAGCGATGAACACTGAAGCTTTCTTT. The chain is built from TRBV5-1 and TRBJ1-1; the D is unclear. The germline gives CDR1 SGHRS, CDR2 YFSETQ. V was trimmed by 3 bases and J by 0 bases, leaving 15 bases between them. The CDR3 is 16 residues long.

This clone turned up a few times. The rearrangement uses TRBV5-1 and TRBJ1-2, with TRBD1 matching over 9 bases. Per germline, CDR1 SGHRS and CDR2 YFSETQ. V shed 3 bases and J 7 bases; nucleotides not matched to a gene: 13. The CDR3 is made up of 16 amino acids. CDR3 loop: CASSWGDREGVGGYTF. The CDR3, as DNA: TGCGCCAGCAGCTGGGGGGACAGGGAAGGGGTCGGTGGCTACACCTTC.

The J gene is TRBJ2-5, the V gene TRBV29-1; the match to TRBD1 covers 9 bases. The CDR3 totals 12 residues. From germline, CDR1 is SQVTM and CDR2 ANQGSEA. The V gene end was trimmed by 5 bases and the J gene end by 5 bases; junction bases not matched to a gene: 3. CDR3 protein: CSVRTGVETQYF. The CDR3 coding sequence is TGCAGCGTTCGGACAGGGGTCGAGACCCAGTACTTC. The full variable domain, with the rest looked up from reference TRBV29-1 and TRBJ2-5, is SAVISQKPSRDICQRGTSLTIQCQVDSQVTMMFWYRQQPGQSLTLIATANQGSEATYESGFVIDKFPISRPNLTFSTLTVSNMSPEDSSIYLCSVRTGVETQYFGPGTRLLVL.

This chain joins TRBV7-9 and TRBJ1-2, with TRBD1 matching 8 bases. The V and J ends lost 6 bases and 4 bases, in that order; junction bases with no gene match: 13. Germline V CDR1 and CDR2: SEHNR, FQNEAQ (reference sequence). The CDR3 is 16 amino acids. The CDR3 DNA reads as TGTGCCAGCAGTTCCCTGGGACAGGCCGACCCCTATGGCTACACCTTC. Protein product: CASSSLGQADPYGYTF. The full variable domain, rest sourced from reference TRBV7-9 and TRBJ1-2, is DTGVSQNPRHKITKRGQNVTFRCDPISEHNRLYWYRQTLGQGPEFLTYFQNEAQLEKSRLLSDRFSAERPKGSFSTLEIQRTEQGDSAMYLCASSSLGQADPYGYTFGSGTRLTVV.

J is TRBJ2-5 and V is TRBV11-2; the D gene is possibly TRBD1 (6 bases). Germline V gives CDR1 SGHAT, CDR2 FQNNGV. V gave up 1 base and J gave up 0 bases, with 15 bases separating them. The CDR3 runs to 17 residues. CDR3 sequence reads: CASSLGTGIGDQETQYF. The CDR3 DNA sequence: TGTGCCAGCAGCTTAGGTACAGGGATCGGGGACCAAGAGACCCAGTACTTC.

This clone was counted a single time. The chain carries TRBV14 and TRBJ1-2; 9 nucleotides align to TRBD1. Losses at the gene ends were 2 bases for V and 8 bases for J; bases not matched to a gene: 9. CDR1 and CDR2 (germline): SGHDN, FVKESK. The CDR3 extends over 15 amino acids. The CDR3 here is CASSQLGTGGSGYTF. In nucleotides, the CDR3 is TGTGCCAGCAGCCAATTGGGCACAGGGGGCTCAGGCTACACCTTC.

This clone was seen only a few times. The chain combines TRBV5-1 with TRBJ1-2; TRBD1 is a possible D gene (5 bases). The CDR3 is made up of 14 amino acids. Trimming shortened V by 0 bases and J by 3 bases, and 9 bases separated the two germline ends. Germline V gene lookup returns CDR1 SGHRS and CDR2 YFSETQ. In DNA form, the CDR3 reads TGCGCCAGCAGCTTGGATCCGACAGACTATGGCTACACCTTC. It translates to CASSLDPTDYGYTF.

The chain combines TRBV6-5 with TRBJ1-1; D gene uncertain. CDR3 length equals 13 residues. The V end lost 3 bases, the J end lost 0 bases, and 5 bases lay between the germline ends. The V gene's germline CDR1 is MNHEY and CDR2 SVGAGI. CDR3 protein: CASSYILNTEAFF. The CDR3 DNA is TGTGCCAGCAGTTATATTTTGAACACTGAAGCTTTCTTT.

A few counts support this clone. The CDR3 protein is CASSEARGNQPQHF. The DNA of the CDR3 is TGTGCCAGCAGTGAAGCTCGGGGGAATCAGCCCCAGCATTTT. The chain employs TRBV2 and TRBJ1-5, with D possibly TRBD1 on 5 matching bases. This CDR3 has 14 residues. CDR1 is SNHLY and CDR2 is FYNNEI in the germline V gene. V was cut by 0 bases and J by 4 bases, with 7 bases left in between.

The V and J genes are TRBV5-6 and TRBJ1-2; D remains unclear. Germline assignment: CDR1 SGHDT and CDR2 YYEEEE. Trimming took off 4 bases at V and 2 bases at J, with 9 bases between the two ends. CDR3 length equals 13 residues. CDR3 sequence: CASSIVVNYGYTF. For the CDR3, the DNA is TGTGCCAGCAGCATAGTTGTCAACTATGGCTACACCTTC.

This chain uses TRBV5-1 with TRBJ2-1, with 12 bases matching TRBD2. The CDR3 consists of 17 residues. CDR1 and CDR2 (germline): SGHRS, YFSETQ. Germline trimming cut 4 bases from V and 6 bases from J; bases unmatched to any gene: 11. CDR3 bases: TGCGCCAGCAGCCCGAACCCTAGCGGGAGGGCCGGCAATGAGCAGTTCTTC. It is translated as CASSPNPSGRAGNEQFF.

This clone was found once. The V gene is TRBV28, the J gene TRBJ2-7, with 8 bases aligning to TRBD1. The V and J ends lost 3 bases and 6 bases, in that order; junction bases with no gene match: 10. CDR1 and CDR2 from the germline V gene are MDHEN and SYDVKM. There are 15 residues in the CDR3. The CDR3 sequence is CASSFGTGGKTEQYF. CDR3 sequence (DNA): TGTGCCAGCAGTTTTGGGACAGGCGGTAAAACCGAGCAGTACTTC.

V usage is TRBV7-2 and J usage is TRBJ2-3, with D perhaps TRBD2 (7 bases). CDR1 SGHTA and CDR2 FQGNSA come from the germline V gene. The CDR3 has 16 amino acids. V lost 2 bases and J 2 bases, leaving 14 bases between the germline ends. The chain's CDR3 is CASSLRGGPNTDTQYF. The CDR3 DNA reads as TGTGCCAGCAGCTTAAGGGGGGGTCCTAACACAGATACGCAGTATTTT.

This clone occurred a few times. The chain is built from TRBV2 and TRBJ2-7; 9 bases are shared with TRBD1. CDR1 and CDR2 (germline): SNHLY, FYNNEI. After removal of 9 bases from V and 2 bases from J, the junction contained 5 bases not matched to a gene. This CDR3 has 13 residues. CDR3 sequence: CASWTGEAYEQYF. The CDR3, as DNA: TGTGCCAGTTGGACAGGGGAAGCCTACGAGCAGTACTTC.

The V call is TRBV14, the J call TRBJ2-3; TRBD2 might be the D (5 bases). Trimming removed 1 base from V and 9 bases from J, with 8 bases in between. The CDR3 contains 12 residues. Germline values: CDR1 SGHDN, CDR2 FVKESK. The CDR3 loop reads CASSQAGGTQYF. The CDR3 DNA sequence: TGTGCCAGCAGCCAAGCGGGCGGGACGCAGTATTTT.

This sequence joins TRBV5-4 and TRBJ2-7; 7 bases map to TRBD1. J lost 4 bases, V lost 1 base, and 8 bases had no gene match. From germline, CDR1 is SGHNT and CDR2 YYREEE (reference sequence). The CDR3 has 15 amino acids. The CDR3 spells CASSLWKGAGYEQYF. CDR3 nucleotide sequence: TGTGCCAGCAGCTTGTGGAAGGGGGCAGGGTACGAGCAGTACTTC.

The chain is built from TRBV4-1 and TRBJ1-4, with a possible D match to TRBD1 (6 bases). Germline values: CDR1 MGHRA, CDR2 YSYEKL. Trimming pared 1 base from V and 8 bases from J, leaving 14 bases between. The CDR3 sequence is 15 residues long. In DNA, the CDR3 is TGCGCCAGCAGCCAAGGATCAGGGGTGGGGGAAAAACTGTTTTTT. This translates into CASSQGSGVGEKLFF.

The V and J genes are TRBV2 and TRBJ2-3, with 8 bases aligning to TRBD1. The CDR3 is 15 residues long. CDR1 is SNHLY and CDR2 is FYNNEI in the germline V gene. V shed 2 bases and J 2 bases; nucleotides not matched to a gene: 3. The CDR3: CASSEWDRFTDTQYF. In DNA, the CDR3 is TGTGCCAGCAGTGAATGGGACAGGTTCACAGATACGCAGTATTTT.